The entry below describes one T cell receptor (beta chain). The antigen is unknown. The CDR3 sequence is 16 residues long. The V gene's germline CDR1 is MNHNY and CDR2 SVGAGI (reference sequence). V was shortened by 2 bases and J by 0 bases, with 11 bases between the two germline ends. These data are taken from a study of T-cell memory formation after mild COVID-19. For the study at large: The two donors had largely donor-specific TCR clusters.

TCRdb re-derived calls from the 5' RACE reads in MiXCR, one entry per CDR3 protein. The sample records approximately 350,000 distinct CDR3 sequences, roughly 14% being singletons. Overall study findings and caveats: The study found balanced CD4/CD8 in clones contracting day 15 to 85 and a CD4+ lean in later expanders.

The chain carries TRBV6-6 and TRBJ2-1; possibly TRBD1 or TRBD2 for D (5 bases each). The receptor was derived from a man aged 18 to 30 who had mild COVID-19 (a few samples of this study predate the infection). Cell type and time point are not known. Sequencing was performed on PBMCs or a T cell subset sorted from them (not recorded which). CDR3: CASSYGDPSSYNEQFF. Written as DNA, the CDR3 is TGTGCCAGCAGTTACGGGGACCCCAGCTCCTACAATGAGCAGTTCTTC.